This T cell receptor (beta chain) was sequenced in a study of vaccination effects on CD4 cells after COVID-19. Study-wide background: Within the ViraFEST assay, antigen-specific CD4+ T cells underwent expansion with viral peptide pools prior to sequencing.

With 9 to 11 days of culture completed, CD4+ T cells were isolated. At days 3 and 7, half of the medium was exchanged for IL-2 medium. A remark on this clone: What it binds is not known.

Study results and caveats: Only a single clone (1 of 255 vaccine-induced clones in healthy vaccinees) cross-reacted with common cold coronaviruses.

Sequencing was performed with immunoSEQ multiplex PCR; in TCRdb, only in-frame clones are kept and a portion is missing. The sample includes 45,000 to 75,000 clones, over 65% seen only once; the top ten take approximately 3%. Sequences were derived from CD4+ T cells from PBMCs cultured without peptide, sampled before COVID-19 vaccination. The receptor was derived from a human donor who received a COVID-19 vaccine.

The DNA of the CDR3 is TGCGCCAGCAGCCAACCGACAGGGTTGGGGTATGGCTACACCTTC. It yields the protein CASSQPTGLGYGYTF. The chain recombines TRBV4-1 with TRBJ1-2; 7 nucleotides line up with TRBD1. This CDR3 has 15 amino acids. Trimming cost V 2 bases and J 5 bases; bases outside gene matches: 8. CDR1 and CDR2 from the germline V gene are MGHRA and YSYEKL.